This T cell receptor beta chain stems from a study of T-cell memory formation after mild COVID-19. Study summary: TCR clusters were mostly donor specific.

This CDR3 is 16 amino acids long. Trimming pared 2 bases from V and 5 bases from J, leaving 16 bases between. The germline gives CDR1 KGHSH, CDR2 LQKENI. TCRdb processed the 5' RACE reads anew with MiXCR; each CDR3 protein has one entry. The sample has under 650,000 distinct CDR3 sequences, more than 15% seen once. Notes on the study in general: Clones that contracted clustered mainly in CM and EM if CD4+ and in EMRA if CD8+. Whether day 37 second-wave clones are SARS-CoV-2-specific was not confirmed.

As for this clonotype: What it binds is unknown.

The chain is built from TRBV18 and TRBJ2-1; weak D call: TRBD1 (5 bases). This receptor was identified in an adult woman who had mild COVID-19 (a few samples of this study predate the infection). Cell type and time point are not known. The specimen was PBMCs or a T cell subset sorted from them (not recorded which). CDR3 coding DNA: TGTGCCAGCTCACCATCGAACCAAGGGGTCCACAATGAGCAGTTCTTC. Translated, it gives CASSPSNQGVHNEQFF.